This record covers a single T cell receptor (beta chain). Clones were sequenced by immunoSEQ multiplex PCR, and TCRdb holds only the in-frame ones, with some missing. The repertoire holds about 250,000 clones, roughly 80% seen once, with approximately 4.8% in the top ten. Germline CDR1 reads MGHDK; CDR2 reads SYGVNS. Trimming at V came to 7 bases and at J to 1 base, leaving 3 bases not matched to a gene. The CDR3 is made up of 13 amino acids. The data were taken from a study of blood T cell repertoires in COVID-19. For the study at large: Sites across the United States, Italy and Spain contributed samples from acute and convalescent COVID-19.

This sequence joins TRBV25-1 and TRBJ1-1; 7 bases map to TRBD1. The clonotype was recovered from a middle-aged man with active or convalescent COVID-19. The sample taken for sequencing was peripheral blood. The CDR3 DNA is TGTGCCAGCACCAGGGGGGCGAACACTGAAGCTTTCTTT. This translates into CASTRGANTEAFF. Combining the CDR3 with reference TRBV25-1 and TRBJ1-1 gives the whole variable domain EADIYQTPRYLVIGTGKKITLECSQTMGHDKMYWYQQDPGMELHLIHYSYGVNSTEKGDLSSESTVSRIRTEHFPLTLESARPSHTSQYLCASTRGANTEAFFGQGTRLTVV.